The 8 T cell receptor beta chains presented below share a single source sample, sequenced in a study of blood T cell repertoires in COVID-19. Libraries were prepared by immunoSEQ multiplex PCR; TCRdb keeps only in-frame clonotypes and omits some of them. The table records 180,000 or so clones, around 85% of them present only once. Sequenced sample: peripheral blood. Receptors were obtained from a woman aged 80 or older with acute or convalescent COVID-19.

The gene calls are TRBV11-2 and TRBJ2-3; D is perhaps TRBD2 (6 bases). V dropped 0 bases and J dropped 0 bases, with 10 bases sitting between them. The CDR3 runs 16 residues. CDR1 is SGHAT, CDR2 FQNNGV, per germline. Here the CDR3 reads CASSLDPGTSTDTQYF. CDR3 coding DNA: TGTGCCAGCAGCTTAGATCCGGGGACTAGCACAGATACGCAGTATTTT.

This chain connects TRBV3-1 (or the pseudogene TRBV3-2) to TRBJ2-3; 10 bases agree with TRBD1. V lost 7 bases, J lost 4 bases, and 5 bases stayed unmatched. Per germline, CDR1 LGHDT and CDR2 YNNKEL (reference sequence). This CDR3 has 14 residues. The CDR3 here is CASKTGTGADTQYF. CDR3 DNA: TGTGCCAGCAAAACCGGGACAGGGGCAGATACGCAGTATTTT.

The chain recombines TRBV23-1 with TRBJ1-2, with 7 bases identical to TRBD1. TRBV23-1 is filed as an ORF, its function uncertain. V gave up 7 bases and J gave up 2 bases; unmatched junction bases: 10. The CDR3 consists of 15 residues. This chain's CDR3 is CASNPKDRPNYGYTF. The CDR3 nucleotides are TGCGCCAGCAATCCCAAGGACAGGCCCAACTATGGCTACACCTTC.

Here the CDR3 reads CAISESIQGEGETQYF. The DNA for the CDR3 is TGTGCCATCAGTGAGTCGATACAGGGGGAAGGAGAGACCCAGTACTTC. V gene TRBV10-3 combines with J gene TRBJ2-5; TRBD1 agrees at 8 bases. Per germline, CDR1 ENHRY and CDR2 SYGVKD. This CDR3 is 16 amino acids long. Trimming cost V 0 bases and J 4 bases; bases outside gene matches: 7.

The rearrangement links TRBV28 to TRBJ1-2; D ambiguous. CDR3 size: 13 residues. The V end was cut by 2 bases, the J end by 2 bases, with 6 bases between. Germline lookup yields CDR1 MDHEN and CDR2 SYDVKM. In nucleotides, the CDR3 is TGTGCCAGCAGTTTAAGCCTAAACTATGGCTACACCTTC. Translating it yields CASSLSLNYGYTF.

This clone appeared a few times. The chain has TRBV3-1 (or the pseudogene TRBV3-2) and TRBJ2-7; perhaps TRBD2 as D (5 bases). V was trimmed by 2 bases and J by 7 bases, leaving 12 bases between them. Germline values: CDR1 LGHDT, CDR2 YNNKEL (reference sequence). The CDR3 has 13 amino acids. Here the CDR3 DNA reads TGTGCCAGCAGCCAACGGACTGTGGGGGAGCAGTACTTC. Translated, it gives CASSQRTVGEQYF.

The chain combines TRBV2 with TRBJ2-3, with D perhaps TRBD2 (6 bases). The germline gives CDR1 SNHLY, CDR2 FYNNEI. The CDR3 covers 15 residues. V lost 1 base, J lost 8 bases, and 16 bases lay in between. Here the CDR3 DNA reads TGTGCCAGCAGTGAAGAGGCGGGAAGGGCCCGTACGCAGTATTTT. Its protein product is CASSEEAGRARTQYF.

This chain uses TRBV15 with TRBJ1-2, with TRBD1 matching over 11 bases. V trimming: 5 bases; J trimming: 6 bases; junction bases outside the gene matches: 11. Looked up from germline, CDR1 is LNHNV and CDR2 is YYDKDF (reference sequence). The CDR3 is 16 residues long. The CDR3 here is CATSFGRTGGVHGYTF. In DNA, the CDR3 is TGTGCCACCAGCTTCGGACGGACAGGGGGCGTACATGGCTACACCTTC.